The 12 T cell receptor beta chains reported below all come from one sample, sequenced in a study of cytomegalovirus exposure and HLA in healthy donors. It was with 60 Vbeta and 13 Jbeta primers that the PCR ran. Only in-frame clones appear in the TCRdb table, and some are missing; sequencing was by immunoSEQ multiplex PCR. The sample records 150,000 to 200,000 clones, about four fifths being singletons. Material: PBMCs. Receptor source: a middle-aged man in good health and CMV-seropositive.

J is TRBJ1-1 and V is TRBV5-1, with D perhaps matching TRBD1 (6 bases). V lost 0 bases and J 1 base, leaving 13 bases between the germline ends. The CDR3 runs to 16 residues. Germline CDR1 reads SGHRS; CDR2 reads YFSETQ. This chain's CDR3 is CASSLVPGHWNTEAFF. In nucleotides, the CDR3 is TGCGCCAGCAGCTTGGTTCCGGGACATTGGAACACTGAAGCTTTCTTT.

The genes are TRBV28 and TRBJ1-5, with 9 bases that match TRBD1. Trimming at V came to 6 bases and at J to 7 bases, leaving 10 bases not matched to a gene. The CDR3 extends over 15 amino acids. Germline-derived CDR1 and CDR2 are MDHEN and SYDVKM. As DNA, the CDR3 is TGTGCCAGCAGATACCGGGACAGGGTGGGACAGCCCCAGCATTTT. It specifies CASRYRDRVGQPQHF.

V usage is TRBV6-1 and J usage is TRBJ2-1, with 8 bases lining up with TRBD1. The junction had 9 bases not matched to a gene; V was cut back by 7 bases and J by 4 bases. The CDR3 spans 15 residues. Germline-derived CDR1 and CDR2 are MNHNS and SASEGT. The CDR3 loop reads CASNLRQGLYNEQFF. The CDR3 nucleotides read TGTGCCAGCAACCTCCGACAGGGGTTATACAATGAGCAGTTCTTC.

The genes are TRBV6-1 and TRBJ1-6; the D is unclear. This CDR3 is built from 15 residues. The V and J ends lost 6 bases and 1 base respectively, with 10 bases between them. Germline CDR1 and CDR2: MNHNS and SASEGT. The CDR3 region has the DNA TGTGCCAGCAGCAACCTAGTTTCCTATAATTCACCCCTCCACTTT. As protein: CASSNLVSYNSPLHF.

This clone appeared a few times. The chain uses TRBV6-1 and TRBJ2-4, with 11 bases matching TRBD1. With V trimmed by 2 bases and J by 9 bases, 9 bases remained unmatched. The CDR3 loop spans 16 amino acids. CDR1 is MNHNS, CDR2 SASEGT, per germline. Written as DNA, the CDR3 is TGTGCCAGCAGTGAATGGGGACAGGGGGTGGGGGGCATTCAGTACTTC. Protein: CASSEWGQGVGGIQYF.

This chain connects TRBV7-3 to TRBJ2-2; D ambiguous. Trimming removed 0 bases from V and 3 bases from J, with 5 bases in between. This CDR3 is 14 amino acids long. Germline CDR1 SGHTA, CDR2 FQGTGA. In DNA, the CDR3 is TGTGCCAGCAGCTTAACCAGTTACACCGGGGAGCTGTTTTTT. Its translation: CASSLTSYTGELFF.

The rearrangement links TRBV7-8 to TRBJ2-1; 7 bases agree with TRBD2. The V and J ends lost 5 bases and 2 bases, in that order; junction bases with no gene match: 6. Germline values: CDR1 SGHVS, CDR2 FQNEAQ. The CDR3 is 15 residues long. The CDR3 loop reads CASSAGLGTYNEQFF. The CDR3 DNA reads TGTGCCAGCAGCGCCGGACTAGGAACCTACAATGAGCAGTTCTTC.

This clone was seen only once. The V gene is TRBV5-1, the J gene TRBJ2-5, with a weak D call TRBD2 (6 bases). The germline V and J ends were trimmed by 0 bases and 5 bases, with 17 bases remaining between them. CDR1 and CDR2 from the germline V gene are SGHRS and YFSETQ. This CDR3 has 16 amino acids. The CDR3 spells CASSLGVGGGQETQYF. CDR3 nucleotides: TGCGCCAGCAGCTTGGGTGTGGGAGGTGGTCAGGAGACCCAGTACTTC.

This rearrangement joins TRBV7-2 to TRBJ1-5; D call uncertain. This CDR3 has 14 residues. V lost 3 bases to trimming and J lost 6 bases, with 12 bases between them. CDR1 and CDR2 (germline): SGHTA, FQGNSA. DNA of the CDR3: TGTGCCAGCAGCTTTCAACAGTACGGTCAGCCCCAGCATTTT. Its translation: CASSFQQYGQPQHF.

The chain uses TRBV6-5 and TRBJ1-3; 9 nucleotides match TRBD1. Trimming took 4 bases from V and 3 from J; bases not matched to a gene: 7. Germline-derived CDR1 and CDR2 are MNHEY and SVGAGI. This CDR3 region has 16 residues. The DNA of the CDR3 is TGTGCCAGCAGTTCAACAGGGGGCGGAATTGGAAACACCATATATTTT. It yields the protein CASSSTGGGIGNTIYF.

The CDR3 sequence: CASSTGVAETQYF. The DNA of the CDR3 is TGTGCCAGTAGCACAGGGGTGGCAGAGACCCAGTACTTC. The chain has TRBV19 and TRBJ2-5, with 7 bases that match TRBD1. CDR1 is LNHDA and CDR2 is SQIVND in the germline V gene (reference sequence). The CDR3 spans 13 residues. Trimming took 6 bases from V and 4 from J; bases not matched to a gene: 5.

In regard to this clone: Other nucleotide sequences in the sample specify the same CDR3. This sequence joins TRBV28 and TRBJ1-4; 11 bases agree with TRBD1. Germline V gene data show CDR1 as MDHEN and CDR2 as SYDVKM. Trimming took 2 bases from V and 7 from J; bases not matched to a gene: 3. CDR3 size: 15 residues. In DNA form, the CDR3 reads TGTGCCAGCAGTTTAAGGGGGACAGGGGGTGAAAAACTGTTTTTT. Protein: CASSLRGTGGEKLFF. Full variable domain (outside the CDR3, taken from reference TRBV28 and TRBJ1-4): DVKVTQSSRYLVKRTGEKVFLECVQDMDHENMFWYRQDPGLGLRLIYFSYDVKMKEKGDIPEGYSVSREKKERFSLILESASTNQTSMYLCASSLRGTGGEKLFFGSGTQLSVL.